A single sample is the source of the 31 T cell receptor beta chains below, sequenced in a study of CD8+ T cells in alopecia areata. The authors extracted RNA and reverse transcribed it into cDNA as the sequencing template. The repertoire was sequenced with immunoSEQ multiplex PCR; TCRdb's copy has only in-frame clones and lacks some. The profile shows approximately 170,000 clones, around 59% of them singletons. Sample treatment: oral pan-JAK inhibitor, 5-10 mg twice daily. The source material was CD4+ T cells sorted from blood, sampled at week 24, from a patient treated with tofacitinib. These receptors were collected from a human donor with alopecia areata.

The chain employs TRBV5-4 and TRBJ2-1; TRBD2 matches at 7 bases. In germline, CDR1 is SGHNT, CDR2 YYREEE (reference sequence). This CDR3 comprises 15 residues. The V gene end was trimmed by 1 base and the J gene end by 8 bases; junction bases not matched to a gene: 9. The CDR3 DNA sequence: TGTGCCAGCAGCTTGCGCGGGGGAATCGGCGATGAGCAGTTCTTC. Translated, it gives CASSLRGGIGDEQFF.

The chain joins TRBV6-5 to TRBJ2-7; D may match TRBD1 or TRBD2 (5 bases each). V lost 5 bases and J 3 bases, leaving 17 bases between the germline ends. Per germline, CDR1 MNHEY and CDR2 SVGAGI. CDR3 length: 15 residues. For the CDR3, the DNA is TGTGCCAGCAGTCGACCGAGGGGTGGAGGCTACGAGCAGTACTTC. Protein: CASSRPRGGGYEQYF.

This clone appeared a few times. This chain links TRBV14 with TRBJ1-1; unclear D gene. The CDR3 is made up of 13 amino acids. With 3 bases removed from V and 1 base from J, the gap between germline ends came to 6 bases. CDR1 is SGHDN, CDR2 FVKESK, per germline. Here the CDR3 DNA reads TGTGCCAGCAGCCAGACCGAGAACACTGAAGCTTTCTTT. Translated, it gives CASSQTENTEAFF.

This chain links TRBV15 with TRBJ2-2; possible D gene TRBD2, 6 bases. Germline V CDR1 and CDR2: LNHNV, YYDKDF (reference sequence). The V and J ends lost 1 base and 6 bases respectively, with 15 bases between them. CDR3 length equals 16 residues. CDR3 residues: CATSRVGTALSGELFF. In DNA form, the CDR3 reads TGTGCCACCAGCAGAGTAGGGACTGCCCTGTCCGGGGAGCTGTTTTTT.

This chain uses TRBV9 with TRBJ2-2; D uncertain. The V and J ends lost 2 bases and 3 bases respectively, with 5 bases between them. The CDR3 runs 13 residues. CDR1 and CDR2 (germline): SGDLS, YYNGEE. CDR3 in DNA: TGTGCCAGCAGCGTTGAGTACACCGGGGAGCTGTTTTTT. Protein: CASSVEYTGELFF.

The rearrangement links TRBV30 to TRBJ1-6, with D uncertain. The CDR3 is 13 residues long. Trimming cost V 2 bases and J 8 bases, with 10 bases left between them. The germline V gene encodes CDR1 GTSNPN and CDR2 SVGIG (reference sequence). CDR3 coding DNA: TGTGCCTGGAGTCCCCGCGGGGATTCACCCCTCCACTTT. It is translated as CAWSPRGDSPLHF. Full variable domain (outside the CDR3, taken from reference TRBV30 and TRBJ1-6): SQTIHQWPATLVQPVGSPLSLECTVEGTSNPNLYWYRQAAGRGLQLLFYSVGIGQISSEVPQNLSASRPQDRQFILSSKKLLLSDSGFYLCAWSPRGDSPLHFGNGTRLTVT.

This chain connects TRBV10-3 to TRBJ1-6, with D perhaps matching TRBD1 (5 bases). The germline V and J ends were trimmed by 3 bases and 8 bases, with 11 bases remaining between them. Germline V CDR1 and CDR2: ENHRY, SYGVKD. This CDR3 is 14 amino acids long. CDR3 sequence: CAISDAGMYSPLHF. CDR3 nucleotides: TGTGCCATCAGTGACGCAGGGATGTATTCACCCCTCCACTTT.

In its sample, this clone was seen once. V usage is TRBV4-1 and J usage is TRBJ2-3; 10 positions agree with TRBD1. Per the germline V gene, CDR1 is MGHRA and CDR2 is YSYEKL. The CDR3 totals 18 residues. Losses at the gene ends were 4 bases for V and 2 bases for J; bases not matched to a gene: 12. The CDR3 loop is CASSPLDRGPTSTDTQYF. The CDR3 region has the DNA TGCGCCAGCAGCCCCTTAGACAGGGGGCCTACTTCCACAGATACGCAGTATTTT.

This clone was observed a few times. This rearrangement joins TRBV29-1 to TRBJ1-2, with 7 bases aligning to TRBD1. CDR3 length: 14 residues. Trimming at V came to 4 bases and at J to 7 bases, leaving 12 bases not matched to a gene. Germline-derived CDR1 and CDR2 are SQVTM and ANQGSEA. The DNA of the CDR3 is TGCAGCGTTGGGACCGAGGGGGCGGTGAGTGGCTACACCTTC. Translated, it gives CSVGTEGAVSGYTF.

V and J are TRBV5-6 and TRBJ2-3; TRBD1 might be the D (5 bases). In germline, CDR1 is SGHDT, CDR2 YYEEEE. The CDR3 extends over 14 amino acids. The V and J ends lost 2 bases and 2 bases respectively, with 9 bases between them. The CDR3 region has the DNA TGTGCCAGCAGCTTAGGCAGGGACACAGATACGCAGTATTTT. Translating gives CASSLGRDTDTQYF.

The chain carries TRBV5-4 and TRBJ1-2; tentative D call: TRBD1 (6 bases). The germline V gene has CDR1 SGHNT and CDR2 YYREEE (reference sequence). This CDR3 has 12 amino acids. V was trimmed by 4 bases and J by 8 bases, leaving 12 bases between them. The CDR3 sequence is CASSSAGQGYTF. CDR3 DNA: TGTGCCAGCAGCAGCGCCGGACAGGGCTACACCTTC.

The rearrangement links TRBV6-5 to TRBJ2-7; 7 bases map to TRBD1. V shed 2 bases, J shed 0 bases, and the junction held 4 bases outside the gene matches. The germline gives CDR1 MNHEY, CDR2 SVGAGI. This CDR3 is built from 15 residues. Written as DNA, the CDR3 is TGTGCCAGCAGTTACCTCTGGGACAGCTCCTACGAGCAGTACTTC. Protein: CASSYLWDSSYEQYF.

This clone turned up a few times. The V call is TRBV6-5, the J call TRBJ2-1; possible D gene TRBD2, 6 bases. The V and J ends lost 7 bases and 4 bases respectively, with 14 bases between them. Germline CDR1 reads MNHEY; CDR2 reads SVGAGI. The CDR3 totals 14 residues. CDR3 in amino acids: CASTQPGTYNEQFF. The CDR3 bases are TGTGCCAGCACCCAACCCGGGACTTACAATGAGCAGTTCTTC.

The rearrangement links TRBV5-6 to TRBJ2-1; TRBD2 is a possible D gene (5 bases). Germline V lookup: CDR1 SGHDT, CDR2 YYEEEE. Trimming removed 4 bases from V and 5 bases from J, with 10 bases in between. The CDR3 sequence is 13 residues long. The CDR3 coding sequence is TGTGCCAGCAGCCGCCGAGCGGACAATGAGCAGTTCTTC. This encodes CASSRRADNEQFF.

The chain carries TRBV5-1 and TRBJ2-7, with 8 nucleotides matching TRBD1. Germline-derived CDR1 and CDR2 are SGHRS and YFSETQ. V trimming: 5 bases; J trimming: 2 bases; junction bases outside the gene matches: 9. This CDR3 contains 15 residues. Here the CDR3 reads CASSPNRGTPYEQYF. CDR3 bases: TGCGCCAGCAGTCCTAACAGGGGGACCCCCTACGAGCAGTACTTC.

The V and J genes are TRBV7-9 and TRBJ2-7, with D perhaps TRBD2 (6 bases). Germline CDR1 reads SEHNR; CDR2 reads FQNEAQ (reference sequence). The CDR3 has 14 amino acids. The V gene lost 11 bases and the J gene lost 2 bases, with 19 bases spanning the gap. The CDR3 loop is CALGSTGYPYEQYF. The CDR3 nucleotides read TGTGCCCTCGGGAGTACGGGGTACCCCTACGAGCAGTACTTC. Based on the CDR3 plus reference TRBV7-9 and TRBJ2-7, the full variable domain is DTGVSQNPRHKITKRGQNVTFRCDPISEHNRLYWYRQTLGQGPEFLTYFQNEAQLEKSRLLSDRFSAERPKGSFSTLEIQRTEQGDSAMYLCALGSTGYPYEQYFGPGTRLTVT.

The chain uses TRBV2 and TRBJ2-7; tentatively, D is TRBD2 (5 bases). CDR1 is SNHLY, CDR2 FYNNEI, per germline. The germline V and J ends were trimmed by 6 bases and 3 bases, with 6 bases remaining between them. The CDR3 length is 11 residues. This CDR3 is CASRRVYEQYF. The CDR3 DNA reads TGTGCCAGCAGGCGGGTCTACGAGCAGTACTTC.

This clone was detected only once. The chain joins TRBV27 to TRBJ2-5; possibly TRBD1 for D (6 bases). CDR3 length: 13 amino acids. Germline V CDR1 and CDR2: MNHEY, SMNVEV (reference sequence). The germline V and J ends were trimmed by 7 bases and 5 bases, with 14 bases remaining between them. Written as DNA, the CDR3 is TGTGCCAGCAAACAACATGGGGGCGAGACCCAGTACTTC. The encoded protein is CASKQHGGETQYF.

In the case of this clone: Other DNA sequences in this sample translate to the same CDR3. The chain recombines TRBV7-2 with TRBJ2-6; no definite D call. Deletions cut 3 bases from V and 0 bases from J, with 6 bases between. Germline V gives CDR1 SGHTA, CDR2 FQGNSA. This CDR3 spans 15 amino acids. For the CDR3, the DNA is TGTGCCAGCAGCTTGAGTAACTCTGGGGCCAACGTCCTGACTTTC. Translation gives CASSLSNSGANVLTF. Based on the CDR3 plus reference TRBV7-2 and TRBJ2-6, the full variable domain is GAGVSQSPSNKVTEKGKDVELRCDPISGHTALYWYRQSLGQGLEFLIYFQGNSAPDKSGLPSDRFSAERTGGSVSTLTIQRTQQEDSAVYLCASSLSNSGANVLTFGAGSRLTVL.

This clone was seen a few times. The chain carries TRBV2 and TRBJ2-2; 11 nucleotides align to TRBD2. Germline V gene sequence: CDR1 SNHLY, CDR2 FYNNEI. V was pared by 5 bases and J by 4 bases, with 6 bases of the junction left unmatched. The length of the CDR3 is 16 residues. CDR3 protein: CASSLLGTSGTGELFF. DNA of the CDR3: TGTGCCAGCAGTCTGCTGGGGACTAGCGGCACCGGGGAGCTGTTTTTT.

This clone appeared a single time. The CDR3 is CASRSGFSYEQYF. For the CDR3, the DNA is TGTGCCAGCAGGAGTGGGTTTTCCTACGAGCAGTACTTC. The J gene is TRBJ2-7, the V gene TRBV6-5, with D unresolved. Per germline, CDR1 MNHEY and CDR2 SVGAGI. Trimming left V 6 bases short and J 1 base short, with 10 bases between. The CDR3 consists of 13 residues.

Turning to this clone: This specimen includes other DNA sequences encoding the same CDR3. The rearrangement joins TRBV18 to TRBJ1-5; D perhaps matches TRBD1 (5 bases). This CDR3 comprises 14 residues. The germline CDR1 and CDR2 sequences are KGHSH and LQKENI. Trimming removed 3 bases at V and 4 bases at J, with 10 bases between. The CDR3 reads CASSPSGGNQPQHF. CDR3 coding DNA: TGTGCCAGCTCACCCAGCGGGGGGAATCAGCCCCAGCATTTT.

This chain links TRBV6-6 with TRBJ2-5; D not resolved. CDR3 length: 13 amino acids. CDR1 is MNHNY, CDR2 SVGAGI, per germline (reference sequence). The V end lost 2 bases, the J end lost 9 bases, and 13 bases lay between the germline ends. The DNA for the CDR3 is TGTGCCAGCAGTTACGCTCCTGGTCTATCCCAGTACTTC. Translation: CASSYAPGLSQYF.

The rearrangement links TRBV29-1 to TRBJ2-7, with TRBD1 matching over 8 bases. This CDR3 comprises 13 residues. CDR1 SQVTM and CDR2 ANQGSEA come from the germline V gene. The V segment lost 6 bases and the J segment 5 bases; nucleotides outside the gene matches: 9. The CDR3 DNA reads as TGCAGCGTGACCCCGGACAGGGTCCACGAGCAGTACTTC. Protein: CSVTPDRVHEQYF.

The chain has TRBV29-1 and TRBJ2-5, with 12 bases matching TRBD1. Germline CDR1 SQVTM, CDR2 ANQGSEA. This CDR3 region has 16 residues. Losses at the gene ends were 6 bases for V and 1 base for J; bases not matched to a gene: 9. The CDR3 coding sequence is TGCAGCGTCCTTCTCGGGACAGGGGGCGTCCAAGAGACCCAGTACTTC. Protein product: CSVLLGTGGVQETQYF. Based on the CDR3 plus reference TRBV29-1 and TRBJ2-5, the full variable domain is SAVISQKPSRDICQRGTSLTIQCQVDSQVTMMFWYRQQPGQSLTLIATANQGSEATYESGFVIDKFPISRPNLTFSTLTVSNMSPEDSSIYLCSVLLGTGGVQETQYFGPGTRLLVL.

The V and J genes are TRBV15 and TRBJ2-4; 7 bases agree with TRBD2. This CDR3 comprises 16 residues. V shed 0 bases, J shed 8 bases, and the junction held 10 bases outside the gene matches. The V gene's germline CDR1 is LNHNV and CDR2 YYDKDF (reference sequence). CDR3 residues: CATSRDRASGQHIQYF. The CDR3 bases are TGTGCCACCAGCAGAGATAGGGCTAGCGGCCAGCACATTCAGTACTTC.

V gene TRBV29-1 combines with J gene TRBJ1-1; D unclear. Trimming left V 2 bases short and J 6 bases short, with 13 bases between. Germline V gene lookup returns CDR1 SQVTM and CDR2 ANQGSEA. CDR3 length: 13 residues. This chain's CDR3 is CSVEPRFGAEAFF. CDR3 DNA sequence: TGCAGCGTTGAACCCCGCTTTGGCGCTGAAGCTTTCTTT.

The CDR3 spells CAIRTDAVNTEAFF. The CDR3 DNA is TGTGCCATCAGGACGGACGCCGTGAACACTGAAGCTTTCTTT. The chain is built from TRBV10-3 and TRBJ1-1, with D hard to call. Germline CDR1 reads ENHRY; CDR2 reads SYGVKD. The CDR3 loop spans 14 amino acids. Trimming took off 6 bases at V and 0 bases at J, with 11 bases between the two ends.

This chain joins TRBV30 and TRBJ2-6, with D unresolved. Germline V CDR1 and CDR2: GTSNPN, SVGIG (reference sequence). V was pared by 6 bases and J by 0 bases, with 9 bases between. The CDR3 is 14 residues long. This CDR3 reads CACNGNSGANVLTF. The CDR3 region has the DNA TGTGCCTGTAATGGGAACTCTGGGGCCAACGTCCTGACTTTC.

The chain has TRBV28 and TRBJ1-5; TRBD1 matches at 8 bases. The CDR3 is 13 residues long. V shed 6 bases, J shed 5 bases, and the junction held 3 bases outside the gene matches. Looked up from germline, CDR1 is MDHEN and CDR2 is SYDVKM. This chain's CDR3 is CASSGQGYQPQHF. In DNA, the CDR3 is TGTGCCAGCAGCGGACAGGGCTATCAGCCCCAGCATTTT.

The chain joins TRBV5-1 to TRBJ1-2; D possibly corresponds to TRBD1 (5 bases). Trimming left V 1 base short and J 3 bases short, with 10 bases between. The CDR3 length is 14 residues. Germline values: CDR1 SGHRS, CDR2 YFSETQ. CDR3 in amino acids: CASSLQGFDYGYTF. In nucleotides, the CDR3 is TGCGCCAGCAGCTTGCAGGGCTTCGACTATGGCTACACCTTC.